The text below deals with one T cell receptor beta chain. Its antigen is undetermined. The sample belongs to a study of T cells after yellow fever vaccination. Study-wide results and limits: The secondary response was weaker, and its peak arrived faster, on day 5 versus 15. Reappearing after the booster were most of the clones from primary vaccination (about 95% CD4, 88% CD8). Contaminants from the bulk population, in the form of abundant clonotypes, could be found in FACS-sorted repertoires.

Between the trimmed V and J ends, which lost 5 bases and 0 bases, there was a span of 8 bases. There are 14 residues in the CDR3. CDR1 and CDR2 from the germline V gene are SGHTA and FQGNSA. TCRdb redid the calling of the 5' RACE reads with MiXCR, one entry per CDR3 protein. Of roughly 500,000 distinct CDR3 sequences in the sample, roughly a fifth are singletons; the top ten hold around an eighth. V is TRBV7-2 and J is TRBJ2-1; D uncertain. The sequence came from a man aged 30 to 45 who received the YFV17D yellow fever vaccine. The sample here was PBMCs, taken 15 days after the yellow fever booster vaccination. The CDR3 bases are TGTGCCAGCAGCAGGGATCGCTCCTACAATGAGCAGTTCTTC. This encodes CASSRDRSYNEQFF.